The 30 T cell receptor beta chains given below trace back to one sample, sequenced in a study of blood T cell repertoires in COVID-19. Profiled with immunoSEQ multiplex PCR; TCRdb holds only in-frame clones, not every one. The sample lists approximately 280,000 clones; 85% to 90% were seen once. Sequencing was done on a sample of peripheral blood. These receptors all come from a man aged 40-49 years with acute or convalescent COVID-19.

The chain joins TRBV25-1 to TRBJ1-2, with a tentative D call TRBD1 (5 bases). The CDR3 has 16 amino acids. The germline V gene has CDR1 MGHDK and CDR2 SYGVNS. V was trimmed by 3 bases and J by 3 bases, leaving 17 bases between them. CDR3 amino acids: CASSEGKGRVDYGYTF. The CDR3 DNA sequence: TGTGCCAGCAGTGAGGGGAAGGGGCGCGTTGACTATGGCTACACCTTC.

The chain couples TRBV5-4 to TRBJ1-1; D is undetermined. The V gene's germline CDR1 is SGHNT and CDR2 YYREEE (reference sequence). This CDR3 region has 14 residues. V was clipped by 3 bases and J by 0 bases, with 9 bases between them. CDR3 loop: CASSSRSVNTEAFF. The CDR3 coding sequence is TGTGCCAGCAGCTCTAGGTCGGTGAACACTGAAGCTTTCTTT.

This chain connects TRBV1 to TRBJ2-7; the table's D call of TRBD2 was not tested on the DNA. TRBV1 is a pseudogene locus. The CDR3 contains 16 residues. The CDR3 sequence is CTSSQDPASGGYEQYF. The CDR3 DNA follows: TGCACCAGCAGCCAAGATCCGGCTAGCGGGGGTTACGAGCAGTACTTC.

For this clone: The sample has other DNA sequences that encode this CDR3 too. This chain connects TRBV5-1 to TRBJ2-7; 8 bases match TRBD1. Germline-derived CDR1 and CDR2 are SGHRS and YFSETQ. The ends lost 0 bases at V and 4 bases at J; junction bases unmatched: 3. The CDR3 length is 14 residues. The CDR3 spells CASSLAGGTYEQYF. The DNA for the CDR3 is TGCGCCAGCAGCTTGGCAGGGGGCACGTACGAGCAGTACTTC.

The chain couples TRBV4-1 to TRBJ1-3; 9 bases line up with TRBD1. The V and J ends lost 0 bases and 4 bases, in that order; junction bases with no gene match: 10. Germline loops: CDR1 MGHRA, CDR2 YSYEKL. The CDR3 is 18 residues long. CDR3 residues: CASSQEFAGQGLGNTIYF. Here the CDR3 DNA reads TGCGCCAGCAGCCAAGAATTTGCGGGACAGGGTTTAGGAAACACCATATATTTT.

About this clone: The sample has other DNA sequences that encode this CDR3 too. The chain recombines TRBV6-5 with TRBJ1-6; tentatively, D is TRBD1 (6 bases). Trimming shortened V by 6 bases and J by 4 bases, and 10 bases separated the two germline ends. CDR3 length: 14 amino acids. Per germline, CDR1 MNHEY and CDR2 SVGAGI. CDR3 protein: CASSRTEYNSPLHF. The CDR3 nucleotides are TGTGCCAGCAGCCGGACAGAGTATAATTCACCCCTCCACTTT.

This chain links TRBV7-9 with TRBJ1-5; D possibly corresponds to TRBD1 (5 bases). The germline V gene encodes CDR1 SEHNR and CDR2 FQNEAQ (reference sequence). The CDR3 totals 14 residues. With 2 bases removed from V and 5 bases from J, the gap between germline ends came to 10 bases. CDR3 region: CASSLQGQDQPQHF. CDR3 sequence (DNA): TGTGCCAGCAGCTTACAGGGTCAGGATCAGCCCCAGCATTTT.

Only a few counts were recorded for this clone. The rearrangement uses TRBV2 and TRBJ2-7, with TRBD1 identical over 9 bases. The CDR3 length is 14 residues. J gave up 3 bases and V 4 bases, and 4 bases lay outside the gene matches. The germline V gene encodes CDR1 SNHLY and CDR2 FYNNEI. CDR3 amino acids: CASSVTTGGYEQYF. The DNA of the CDR3 is TGTGCCAGCAGTGTAACGACAGGGGGCTACGAGCAGTACTTC. The whole variable domain, remainder taken from reference TRBV2 and TRBJ2-7, is EPEVTQTPSHQVTQMGQEVILRCVPISNHLYFYWYRQILGQKVEFLVSFYNNEISEKSEIFDDQFSVERPDGSNFTLKIRSTKLEDSAMYFCASSVTTGGYEQYFGPGTRLTVT.

The gene calls are TRBV5-8 and TRBJ2-7, with TRBD1 identical over 10 bases. In germline, CDR1 is SGHTS, CDR2 YDEGEE. V lost 2 bases and J lost 3; bases outside the gene matches: 2. CDR3 length: 14 amino acids. The chain's CDR3 is CASSFRDRGYEQYF. The CDR3, as DNA: TGTGCCAGCAGCTTCCGGGACAGGGGCTACGAGCAGTACTTC.

The rearrangement joins TRBV25-1 to TRBJ1-1, with TRBD1 identical over 8 bases. V lost 4 bases to trimming and J lost 5 bases; unmatched junction nucleotides: 6. CDR3 length equals 14 residues. Germline CDR1 reads MGHDK; CDR2 reads SYGVNS. The CDR3 loop reads CASSGAGGRTEAFF. CDR3 coding DNA: TGTGCCAGCAGTGGGGCAGGGGGCAGGACTGAAGCTTTCTTT.

Concerning this clone itself: The same CDR3 is also encoded by other DNA sequences in this sample. The V gene is TRBV2, the J gene TRBJ2-2; D not certain. CDR3 size: 12 residues. The V and J ends lost 8 bases and 2 bases respectively, with 6 bases between them. Per germline, CDR1 SNHLY and CDR2 FYNNEI. The CDR3 DNA is TGTGCCAGCTCTCTCAACACCGGGGAGCTGTTTTTT. It yields the protein CASSLNTGELFF.

The CDR3 sequence: CASSLALMSGELFF. CDR3 sequence (DNA): TGTGCCAGCAGCTTAGCGCTAATGAGCGGGGAGCTGTTTTTT. The chain is built from TRBV7-2 and TRBJ2-2; D not certain. The V end was cut by 0 bases, the J end by 7 bases, with 9 bases between. The CDR3 has 14 amino acids. Germline V CDR1 and CDR2: SGHTA, FQGNSA.

The genes are TRBV23-1 and TRBJ1-4; maybe TRBD1 (6 bases). TRBV23-1 qualifies as an ORF whose function is uncertain. There are 11 residues in the CDR3. The CDR3 DNA follows: TGCCCAGGACAGTTAGGAGAAAAACTGTTTTTT. Translation: CPGQLGEKLFF.

The gene calls are TRBV7-3 and TRBJ1-1, with a possible D match to TRBD1 (6 bases). The germline V gene encodes CDR1 SGHTA and CDR2 FQGTGA. This CDR3 has 15 residues. Trimming shortened V by 5 bases and J by 3 bases, and 16 bases separated the two germline ends. The CDR3 sequence: CASSLGRGGHTEAFF. The CDR3 DNA is TGTGCCAGCAGCCTCGGCCGGGGGGGCCACACTGAAGCTTTCTTT.

Of note for this clone: This same CDR3 is encoded by further DNA sequences in the sample. The CDR3 DNA reads TGTGCCAGCTCACCAACCGGAGACGAGCAGTACTTC. It translates to CASSPTGDEQYF. The rearrangement links TRBV18 to TRBJ2-7; D is undetermined. This CDR3 comprises 12 residues. Trimming took off 2 bases at V and 5 bases at J, with 7 bases between the two ends. Germline V gene lookup returns CDR1 KGHSH and CDR2 LQKENI.

This chain links TRBV2 with TRBJ1-1, with 7 nucleotides matching TRBD1. This CDR3 region has 14 residues. V was pared by 7 bases and J by 0 bases, with 5 bases of the junction left unmatched. Looked up from germline, CDR1 is SNHLY and CDR2 is FYNNEI. The CDR3, as DNA: TGTGCCAGCAAACCGGGACAGCTGAACACTGAAGCTTTCTTT. Amino acids: CASKPGQLNTEAFF. The full variable domain, completed using reference TRBV2 and TRBJ1-1, is EPEVTQTPSHQVTQMGQEVILRCVPISNHLYFYWYRQILGQKVEFLVSFYNNEISEKSEIFDDQFSVERPDGSNFTLKIRSTKLEDSAMYFCASKPGQLNTEAFFGQGTRLTVV.

The chain couples TRBV19 to TRBJ1-2; D is uncertain. Germline-derived CDR1 and CDR2 are LNHDA and SQIVND (reference sequence). The length of the CDR3 is 14 residues. V lost 5 bases and J lost 4, with 14 bases in between. The CDR3 sequence is CASSYASAAYGYTF. The CDR3 bases are TGTGCCAGTAGTTACGCTTCGGCGGCCTATGGCTACACCTTC.

The CDR3 DNA sequence: TGTGCCAGCAGCCACGCAGCACAGGCGAACACTGAAGCTTTCTTT. As protein: CASSHAAQANTEAFF. The V gene is TRBV14, the J gene TRBJ1-1; D might be TRBD1 (5 bases). Trimming pared 3 bases from V and 1 base from J, leaving 12 bases between. CDR3 length: 15 amino acids. Germline V gives CDR1 SGHDN, CDR2 FVKESK.

The chain uses TRBV5-6 and TRBJ1-2; 9 bases agree with TRBD1. After removal of 3 bases from V and 6 bases from J, the junction contained 9 bases not matched to a gene. This CDR3 contains 15 residues. CDR1 is SGHDT, CDR2 YYEEEE, per germline. The CDR3 coding sequence is TGTGCCAGCAGCTACCGGGACAGGGTGTCAAATGGCTACACCTTC. It specifies CASSYRDRVSNGYTF.

This clone has just a few counts. This rearrangement joins TRBV5-1 to TRBJ1-6, with 7 positions matching TRBD1. Germline lookup yields CDR1 SGHRS and CDR2 YFSETQ. CDR3 length: 15 amino acids. The ends lost 4 bases at V and 10 bases at J; junction bases unmatched: 11. CDR3 nucleotide sequence: TGCGCCAGCAGCCCACCCGACAGGGCGGAATCACCCCTCCACTTT. Translating gives CASSPPDRAESPLHF.

The J gene is TRBJ1-2, the V gene TRBV29-1, with 10 bases that match TRBD1. The CDR3 totals 14 residues. Trimming took 3 bases from V and 5 from J; bases not matched to a gene: 6. Germline CDR1 reads SQVTM; CDR2 reads ANQGSEA. The CDR3 loop reads CSVERDRGGYGYTF. In DNA, the CDR3 is TGCAGCGTTGAGCGGGACAGGGGAGGGTATGGCTACACCTTC. The full variable domain, its missing parts supplied by reference TRBV29-1 and TRBJ1-2, is SAVISQKPSRDICQRGTSLTIQCQVDSQVTMMFWYRQQPGQSLTLIATANQGSEATYESGFVIDKFPISRPNLTFSTLTVSNMSPEDSSIYLCSVERDRGGYGYTFGSGTRLTVV.

V and J are TRBV5-1 and TRBJ1-1, with unresolved D. The CDR3 totals 15 residues. Trimming removed 1 base at V and 1 base at J, with 11 bases between. Germline CDR1 reads SGHRS; CDR2 reads YFSETQ. CDR3 coding DNA: TGCGCCAGCAGCTTGATTCCGGGTTGGAACACTGAAGCTTTCTTT. This gives the protein CASSLIPGWNTEAFF. The whole variable domain, remainder taken from reference TRBV5-1 and TRBJ1-1, is KAGVTQTPRYLIKTRGQQVTLSCSPISGHRSVSWYQQTPGQGLQFLFEYFSETQRNKGNFPGRFSGRQFSNSRSEMNVSTLELGDSALYLCASSLIPGWNTEAFFGQGTRLTVV.

This chain connects TRBV5-5 to TRBJ2-7; D might be TRBD1 (5 bases). V was trimmed by 2 bases and J by 6 bases, leaving 9 bases between them. The CDR3 runs 12 residues. Per the germline V gene, CDR1 is SGHKS and CDR2 is YYEKEE (reference sequence). The CDR3, as DNA: TGTGCCAGCAGCTTTGAAAGGGGCGAGCAGTACTTC. Translated: CASSFERGEQYF. The whole variable domain, remainder taken from reference TRBV5-5 and TRBJ2-7, is DAGVTQSPTHLIKTRGQQVTLRCSPISGHKSVSWYQQVLGQGPQFIFQYYEKEERGRGNFPDRFSARQFPNYSSELNVNALLLGDSALYLCASSFERGEQYFGPGTRLTVT.

The chain carries TRBV3-1 (or the pseudogene TRBV3-2) and TRBJ1-2, with TRBD1 identical over 8 bases. After removal of 2 bases from V and 5 bases from J, the junction contained 13 bases not matched to a gene. The CDR3 spans 17 residues. Germline lookup yields CDR1 LGHDT and CDR2 YNNKEL (reference sequence). The CDR3 sequence is CASSQSGLGQGAYGYTF. The CDR3 coding sequence is TGTGCCAGCAGCCAATCCGGACTCGGACAGGGCGCGTATGGCTACACCTTC.

There are a few counts of this clone. This chain uses TRBV23-1 with TRBJ1-5, with D unclear. TRBV23-1 carries the ORF label, with uncertain function. This CDR3 has 15 residues. V lost 0 bases and J lost 2, with 8 bases in between. This chain's CDR3 is CASSQSKERNQPQHF. The DNA of the CDR3 is TGCGCCAGCAGTCAATCCAAAGAGCGCAATCAGCCCCAGCATTTT.

The J gene is TRBJ1-3, the V gene TRBV9; 11 nucleotides align to TRBD1. The CDR3 loop spans 15 amino acids. The V gene end was trimmed by 4 bases and the J gene end by 4 bases; junction bases not matched to a gene: 4. The V gene's germline CDR1 is SGDLS and CDR2 YYNGEE. The CDR3 protein is CASSSRTGGGNTIYF. CDR3 DNA: TGTGCCAGCAGCTCCCGGACAGGGGGCGGAAACACCATATATTTT.

The gene calls are TRBV5-1 and TRBJ1-1; a weak D match, TRBD1 (6 bases). Germline-derived CDR1 and CDR2 are SGHRS and YFSETQ. CDR3 length: 15 residues. Trimming pared 4 bases from V and 1 base from J, leaving 14 bases between. CDR3 nucleotides: TGCGCCAGCAGCATGGGGACACCGGAGAACACTGAAGCTTTCTTT. Protein product: CASSMGTPENTEAFF.

This chain uses TRBV19 with TRBJ2-5; D might be TRBD1 (5 bases). Germline V gives CDR1 LNHDA, CDR2 SQIVND (reference sequence). The V gene lost 3 bases and the J gene lost 5 bases, with 19 bases spanning the gap. The CDR3 contains 16 residues. CDR3 in amino acids: CASSMLPRVTGETQYF. CDR3 bases: TGTGCCAGTAGTATGCTACCCAGGGTGACCGGCGAGACCCAGTACTTC.

This clone was seen more than once but under ten times. V and J are TRBV19 and TRBJ2-7, with 7 bases lining up with TRBD1. The CDR3 loop spans 13 amino acids. Germline CDR1 is LNHDA and CDR2 is SQIVND (reference sequence). With 8 bases clipped from V and 3 bases from J, the junction kept 7 bases outside the gene matches. The CDR3 is CASGETGLYEQYF. For the CDR3, the DNA is TGTGCCAGTGGTGAGACAGGGCTCTACGAGCAGTACTTC.

J is TRBJ1-3 and V is TRBV7-6, with a weak D call TRBD1 (5 bases). CDR1 is SGHVS and CDR2 is FNYEAQ in the germline V gene. Trimming pared 4 bases from V and 4 bases from J, leaving 14 bases between. The CDR3 runs 15 residues. The CDR3 is CASSSFGGSGNTIYF. For the CDR3, the DNA is TGTGCCAGCAGCTCCTTCGGGGGATCGGGAAACACCATATATTTT.